This TCR beta chain comes out of a study of blood T cell repertoires in COVID-19. Study in general: Acute-phase and convalescent COVID-19 samples originated in the United States, Italy and Spain.

The Seattle patients, enrolled during active infection, were followed longitudinally. Germline lookup yields CDR1 SGHRS and CDR2 YFSETQ. CDR3 length: 18 residues. The ends were cut back, 3 bases at V and 2 bases at J, with 22 bases in the middle. The authors' processing: Reference gene primer amplification gave estimated nucleated cell counts. Some clones are missing from TCRdb's copy, which holds only in-frame ones; the method was immunoSEQ multiplex PCR. V and J calls and clone size are given by that table; D and trimming were obtained from the DNA. Found here are 180,000 or so clones, around 80% of them singletons; the top ten hold around 11%.

This chain joins TRBV5-1 and TRBJ2-3; maybe TRBD1 (7 bases). This clonotype originated in an elderly woman with COVID-19, enrolled during active disease. Sequencing was performed on peripheral blood. The DNA for the CDR3 is TGCGCCAGCAGCTCCTATGGAGGGGGCCGCGGGGCCACAGATACGCAGTATTTT. It specifies CASSSYGGGRGATDTQYF.